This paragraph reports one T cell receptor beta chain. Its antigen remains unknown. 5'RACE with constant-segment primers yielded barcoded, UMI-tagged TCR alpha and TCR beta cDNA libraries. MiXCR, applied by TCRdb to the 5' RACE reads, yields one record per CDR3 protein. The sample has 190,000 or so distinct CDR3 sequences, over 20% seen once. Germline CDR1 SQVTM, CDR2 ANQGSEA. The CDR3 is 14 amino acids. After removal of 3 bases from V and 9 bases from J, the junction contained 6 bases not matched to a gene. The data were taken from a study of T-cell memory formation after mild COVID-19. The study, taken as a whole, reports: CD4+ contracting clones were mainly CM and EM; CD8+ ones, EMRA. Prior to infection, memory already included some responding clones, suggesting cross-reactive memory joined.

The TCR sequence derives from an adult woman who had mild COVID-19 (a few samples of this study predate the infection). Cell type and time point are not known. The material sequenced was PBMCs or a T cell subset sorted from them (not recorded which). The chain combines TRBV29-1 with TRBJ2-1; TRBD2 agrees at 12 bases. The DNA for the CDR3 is TGCAGCGTTGAGCTAGCGGGAGGGTCGGTTGAGCAGTTCTTC. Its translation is CSVELAGGSVEQFF.